The subject of this entry is one T cell receptor (beta chain). V lost 4 bases to trimming and J lost 6 bases; unmatched junction nucleotides: 11. CDR3 length: 17 amino acids. Looked up from germline, CDR1 is MGHRA and CDR2 is YSYEKL. Profiled with immunoSEQ multiplex PCR; TCRdb holds only in-frame clones, not every one. The data hold about 36,000 clones, with roughly nine tenths observed a single time. The data were obtained in a study of OX40 agonist ivuxolimab in advanced cancers. The TCR was taken from an adult with an advanced solid tumor such as melanoma, head and neck, liver or kidney cancer. The gene calls are TRBV4-1 and TRBJ1-4; 10 bases line up with TRBD1. Material: CD4+ or CD8+ T cells sorted from blood, obtained in a trial of the OX40 agonist ivuxolimab. CDR3 in amino acids: CASSPIGVGTGDEKLFF. The CDR3 DNA reads as TGCGCCAGCAGCCCGATAGGGGTCGGGACAGGGGATGAAAAACTGTTTTTT.